This TCR beta chain came from a study of blood T cell repertoires in COVID-19. For the study at large: Sites in the United States, Italy and Spain provided acute and convalescent COVID-19 samples. Sources were T cells, B-cell-depleted T cells, or PBMCs; the material itself was cDNA or gDNA.

Authors' methods: The authors estimated nucleated cell counts from reference gene primer amplification. Produced via immunoSEQ multiplex PCR; TCRdb's table is partial and in-frame only. V, J and clone size are taken as reported in that table, and D and trimming were inferred from the DNA itself. The data show over 200,000 clones, 85% to 90% seen once. Looked up from germline, CDR1 is MNHEY and CDR2 is SVGAGI. This CDR3 contains 15 residues. The germline V and J ends were trimmed by 2 bases and 9 bases, with 20 bases remaining between them. V usage is TRBV6-5 and J usage is TRBJ2-7, with a weak D call TRBD2 (6 bases). The sequenced sample consisted of peripheral blood. The sequence derives from a woman aged 60 to 75 with acute or convalescent COVID-19. The CDR3 spells CASSYEPGLPLRQYF. DNA of the CDR3: TGTGCCAGCAGTTACGAACCGGGACTCCCCCTTCGGCAGTACTTC.